The clone carrying this T cell receptor beta chain was detected a few times. Its antigen is unknown. Unique molecular identifiers were built into the TCRbeta library. MiXCR, run by TCRdb on the PCR reads, gives a single entry per CDR3 protein. Found here are 700,000 to 850,000 distinct CDR3 sequences, 16% of them singletons; the top ten hold approximately 5%. The V end lost 6 bases, the J end lost 9 bases, and 11 bases lay between the germline ends. Germline CDR1 and CDR2: SEHNR and FQNEAQ (reference sequence). The CDR3 sequence is 12 residues long. This sample is drawn from a study of T-cell reconstitution after alpha-beta-depleted transplantation in children. General study results and limits: Expanded clones from the graft, numbering several hundred, reportedly supplied alpha-beta T cells about two months after transplant.

The source material was PBMCs, mostly from graft donor cells, sampled 360 days after TCRalphabeta/CD19-depleted stem cell transplant. This sequence originates from a male patient between 10 and 17 years old who had a stem cell transplant for acute lymphoblastic leukemia, so the T cells may come from the graft donor. The chain combines TRBV7-9 with TRBJ2-2, with a weak D call TRBD1 (5 bases). The CDR3 here is CASRPGNRELFF. CDR3 in DNA: TGTGCCAGCAGGCCAGGGAACAGGGAGCTGTTTTTT.